Listed here are 15 T cell receptor beta chains from one sample, sequenced in a study of control samples from healthy donors and cancer patients. This table comes from immunoSEQ multiplex PCR, and its TCRdb copy is limited to in-frame clones, with some not included. The table lists about 54,000 clones, roughly 96% of them singletons. The sample comprised blood. These receptor sequences come from a woman in her twenties or thirties in good health.

The CDR3 DNA reads TGTGCCAGCAGTGTAACGGGGATTTATGGCTACACCTTC. This codes for CASSVTGIYGYTF. This chain joins TRBV28 and TRBJ1-2; no definite D call. Germline CDR1 MDHEN, CDR2 SYDVKM. Trimming removed 5 bases at V and 5 bases at J, with 12 bases between. This CDR3 is 13 amino acids long.

This clone was found a few times. The chain couples TRBV20-1 to TRBJ1-2; 10 bases line up with TRBD1. CDR1 DFQATT and CDR2 SNEGSKA come from the germline V gene (reference sequence). The CDR3 totals 13 residues. The ends lost 3 bases at V and 6 bases at J; junction bases unmatched: 4. In nucleotides, the CDR3 is TGCAGTGCTAGTTTGACAGGGGGCCATGGCTACACCTTC. It codes for CSASLTGGHGYTF.

The J gene is TRBJ2-1, the V gene TRBV7-3, with D uncertain. This CDR3 region has 16 residues. Trimming removed 1 base from V and 0 bases from J, with 10 bases in between. Germline values: CDR1 SGHTA, CDR2 FQGTGA. The CDR3 sequence: CASSLRSTDSYNEQFF. DNA for the CDR3: TGTGCCAGCAGCTTAAGGAGTACAGACTCCTACAATGAGCAGTTCTTC.

This chain links TRBV7-3 with TRBJ2-1; 11 bases are shared with TRBD2. The germline CDR1 and CDR2 sequences are SGHTA and FQGTGA. The V segment lost 4 bases and the J segment 7 bases; nucleotides outside the gene matches: 12. The CDR3 is made up of 17 amino acids. The CDR3 sequence is CASSWQLAGEKENEQFF. As DNA, the CDR3 is TGTGCCAGCAGCTGGCAACTAGCGGGAGAAAAGGAAAATGAGCAGTTCTTC.

In its sample, this clone was seen once. J is TRBJ2-3 and V is TRBV6-5, with D uncertain. Trimming cost V 7 bases and J 0 bases, with 11 bases left between them. The germline gives CDR1 MNHEY, CDR2 SVGAGI. There are 14 residues in the CDR3. DNA of the CDR3: TGTGCCAGCACGGTGTCTCAGAGCACAGATACGCAGTATTTT. It codes for CASTVSQSTDTQYF.

J is TRBJ2-1 and V is TRBV19; weak D call: TRBD2 (6 bases). Trimming cost V 5 bases and J 10 bases, with 15 bases left between them. This CDR3 spans 13 amino acids. The germline gives CDR1 LNHDA, CDR2 SQIVND (reference sequence). This chain's CDR3 is CASSGTSSLEQFF. The CDR3 nucleotides are TGTGCCAGTAGTGGGACTTCGTCACTCGAGCAGTTCTTC.

This chain links TRBV28 with TRBJ2-5; 12 bases match TRBD1. The CDR3 consists of 14 residues. J lost 4 bases, V lost 8 bases, and 5 bases had no gene match. Looked up from germline, CDR1 is MDHEN and CDR2 is SYDVKM. The CDR3 is CASGDRGLVETQYF. For the CDR3, the DNA is TGTGCCAGCGGGGACAGGGGGCTTGTAGAGACCCAGTACTTC.

The chain carries TRBV11-2 and TRBJ2-7; D not certain. This CDR3 spans 17 amino acids. Germline loops: CDR1 SGHAT, CDR2 FQNNGV. The V end lost 5 bases, the J end lost 3 bases, and 23 bases lay between the germline ends. The CDR3 protein is CASSPRSRHHDIYEQYF. CDR3 bases: TGTGCCAGCAGCCCACGGAGCAGGCACCACGACATCTACGAGCAGTACTTC.

V usage is TRBV7-2 and J usage is TRBJ2-7; the D gene is possibly TRBD2 (5 bases). The CDR3 is 14 residues long. V shed 4 bases and J shed 0 bases, with 10 bases lying between them. Germline CDR1 and CDR2: SGHTA and FQGNSA. This chain's CDR3 is CASSSQRYSYEQYF. In DNA, the CDR3 is TGTGCCAGCAGCTCTCAGCGGTACTCCTACGAGCAGTACTTC.

The gene calls are TRBV28 and TRBJ1-6; the D is unclear. The CDR3 is 14 residues long. The germline V gene encodes CDR1 MDHEN and CDR2 SYDVKM. The germline V and J ends were trimmed by 6 bases and 0 bases, with 6 bases remaining between them. This chain's CDR3 is CASRKSSYNSPLHF. CDR3 sequence (DNA): TGTGCCAGCAGGAAGAGCTCCTATAATTCACCCCTCCACTTT.

V gene TRBV9 combines with J gene TRBJ2-7; 8 bases match TRBD2. The CDR3 runs to 15 residues. Germline CDR1 SGDLS, CDR2 YYNGEE. Germline trimming cut 4 bases from V and 4 bases from J; bases unmatched to any gene: 10. For the CDR3, the DNA is TGTGCCAGCAGCCCTCGGGATAGCGGGATATACGAGCAGTACTTC. Protein: CASSPRDSGIYEQYF.

In DNA, the CDR3 is TGTGCCAGCAAGGATTACGAGCAGTACTTC. Residues: CASKDYEQYF. The gene calls are TRBV2 and TRBJ2-7; D call uncertain. The CDR3 runs 10 residues. Deletions cut 7 bases from V and 4 bases from J, with 5 bases between. Germline assignment: CDR1 SNHLY and CDR2 FYNNEI.

The sample holds one count of this clone. The chain links TRBV6-6 to TRBJ1-5; D call uncertain. Germline V lookup: CDR1 MNHNY, CDR2 SVGAGI (reference sequence). The CDR3 extends over 13 amino acids. V was cut by 4 bases and J by 9 bases, with 13 bases left in between. For the CDR3, the DNA is TGTGCCAGCAGTTCATATTTCGGTCTGCCCCAGCATTTT. It is translated as CASSSYFGLPQHF.

The chain carries TRBV7-3 and TRBJ2-3, with TRBD2 matching 7 bases. The V and J ends lost 8 bases and 6 bases, in that order; junction bases with no gene match: 11. In germline, CDR1 is SGHTA, CDR2 FQGTGA. The CDR3 sequence is 14 residues long. The CDR3 DNA reads as TGTGCCAGCGGTCATGGACTAGTAGGGGATACGCAGTATTTT. Its protein is CASGHGLVGDTQYF.

The chain has TRBV5-1 and TRBJ2-7; D not certain. The germline V gene encodes CDR1 SGHRS and CDR2 YFSETQ. Trimming shortened V by 3 bases and J by 1 base, and 11 bases separated the two germline ends. This CDR3 has 14 residues. The CDR3 DNA reads TGCGCCAGCAGCTGGGGTGGGGATTCCTACGAGCAGTACTTC. Protein: CASSWGGDSYEQYF. Looking up the rest from reference TRBV5-1 and TRBJ2-7 gives the full variable domain: KAGVTQTPRYLIKTRGQQVTLSCSPISGHRSVSWYQQTPGQGLQFLFEYFSETQRNKGNFPGRFSGRQFSNSRSEMNVSTLELGDSALYLCASSWGGDSYEQYFGPGTRLTVT.